Given below is one T cell receptor (beta chain) in context. The antigen is not known. Primers: 60 Vbeta forward and 13 Jbeta reverse. Using immunoSEQ multiplex PCR, the repertoire was profiled, and TCRdb retains in-frame clones only, with some absent. The data hold about 140,000 clones, with about 78% observed a single time. V gave up 4 bases and J gave up 0 bases, with 16 bases separating them. Germline V lookup: CDR1 SGHRS, CDR2 YFSETQ. This CDR3 is 17 amino acids long. The sample belongs to a study of cytomegalovirus exposure and HLA in healthy donors. The study's findings and limits: Judged likely to be a sequencing artifact was a cluster of highly shared sequence variants.

Sequencing was carried out using PBMCs. This sequence originates from a man in his forties or fifties in good health and CMV-seropositive. The chain joins TRBV5-1 to TRBJ2-2, with a weak D call TRBD1 (6 bases). CDR3 region: CASSPWSAGANTGELFF. CDR3 DNA sequence: TGCGCCAGCAGCCCTTGGAGTGCAGGGGCGAACACCGGGGAGCTGTTTTTT.